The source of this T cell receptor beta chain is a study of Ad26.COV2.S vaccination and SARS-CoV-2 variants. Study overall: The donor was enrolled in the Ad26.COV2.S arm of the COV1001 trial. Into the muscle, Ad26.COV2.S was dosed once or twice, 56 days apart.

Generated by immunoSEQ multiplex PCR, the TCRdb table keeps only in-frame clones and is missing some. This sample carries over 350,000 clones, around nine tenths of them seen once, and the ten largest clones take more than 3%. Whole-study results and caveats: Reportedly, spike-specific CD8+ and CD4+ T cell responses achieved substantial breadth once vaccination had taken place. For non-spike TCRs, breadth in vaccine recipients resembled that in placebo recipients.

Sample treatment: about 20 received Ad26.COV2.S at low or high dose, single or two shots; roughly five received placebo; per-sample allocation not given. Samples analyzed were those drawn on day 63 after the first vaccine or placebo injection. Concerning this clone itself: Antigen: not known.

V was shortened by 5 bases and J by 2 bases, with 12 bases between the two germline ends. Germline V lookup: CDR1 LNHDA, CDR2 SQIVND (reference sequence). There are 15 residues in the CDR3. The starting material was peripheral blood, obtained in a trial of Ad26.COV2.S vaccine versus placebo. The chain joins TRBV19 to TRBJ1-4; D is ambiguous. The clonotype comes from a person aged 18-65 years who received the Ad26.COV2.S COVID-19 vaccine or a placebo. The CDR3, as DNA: TGTGCCAGTAGTGAAAGGGTGGATACTAATGAAAAACTGTTTTTT. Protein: CASSERVDTNEKLFF.